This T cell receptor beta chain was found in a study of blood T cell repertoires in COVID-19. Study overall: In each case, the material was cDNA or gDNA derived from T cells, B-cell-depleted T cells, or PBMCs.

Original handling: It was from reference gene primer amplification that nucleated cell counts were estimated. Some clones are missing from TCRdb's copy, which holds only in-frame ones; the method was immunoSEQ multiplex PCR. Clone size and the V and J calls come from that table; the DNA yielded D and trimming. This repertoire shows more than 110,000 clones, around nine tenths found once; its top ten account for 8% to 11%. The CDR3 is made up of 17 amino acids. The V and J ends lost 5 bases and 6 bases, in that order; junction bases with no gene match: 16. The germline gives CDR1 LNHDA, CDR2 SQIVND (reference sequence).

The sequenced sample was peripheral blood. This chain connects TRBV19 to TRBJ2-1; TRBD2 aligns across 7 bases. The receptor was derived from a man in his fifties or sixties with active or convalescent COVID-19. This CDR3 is CASSSFLTSWVGNEQFF. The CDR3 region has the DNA TGTGCCAGTAGTTCATTCCTGACTAGCTGGGTGGGCAATGAGCAGTTCTTC.